A single sample is the source of the 15 T cell receptor beta chains below, sequenced in a study of OX40 agonist ivuxolimab in advanced cancers. Clones were sequenced by immunoSEQ multiplex PCR, and TCRdb holds only the in-frame ones, with some missing. The repertoire holds approximately 80,000 clones, with about 89% as singletons. Source: CD4+ or CD8+ T cells sorted from blood, taken in a trial of the OX40 agonist ivuxolimab. The receptors stem from an adult with an advanced solid tumor such as melanoma, head and neck, liver or kidney cancer.

This clone was picked up a small number of times. The V and J genes are TRBV7-9 and TRBJ1-5; 11 nucleotides line up with TRBD1. There are 17 residues in the CDR3. The trim removed 4 bases at V and 2 bases at J, leaving 7 bases unmatched. Germline V lookup: CDR1 SEHNR, CDR2 FQNEAQ (reference sequence). The CDR3 region has the DNA TGTGCCAGCAGCTCGGGACAGGGGGTCGGTGGCAATCAGCCCCAGCATTTT. Its translation is CASSSGQGVGGNQPQHF.

The chain carries TRBV5-6 and TRBJ2-3; D gene uncertain. There are 11 residues in the CDR3. Germline V lookup: CDR1 SGHDT, CDR2 YYEEEE. V lost 0 bases, J lost 6 bases, and 2 bases lay in between. This CDR3 reads CASSLVDTQYF. The CDR3 DNA sequence: TGTGCCAGCAGCTTGGTGGATACGCAGTATTTT.

This sequence joins TRBV21-1 and TRBJ2-7; the D call TRBD2 from the table was never checked on the DNA. TRBV21-1 is deemed a pseudogene. The CDR3 length is 23 residues. The CDR3, as DNA: TGTGCCAGCAGACCCCCCCTAGGACTAGCGGGAGGGACCTCCGATGATCGACCCTACGAGCAGTACGTC. This encodes CASRPPLGLAGGTSDDRPYEQYV.

V is TRBV11-2 and J is TRBJ1-2; 9 nucleotides agree with TRBD1. From germline, CDR1 is SGHAT and CDR2 FQNNGV. The V segment lost 0 bases and the J segment 3 bases; nucleotides outside the gene matches: 8. The CDR3 contains 17 residues. The CDR3 is CASSLDLPQGADYGYTF. The DNA of the CDR3 is TGTGCCAGCAGCTTAGATCTACCACAGGGGGCTGACTATGGCTACACCTTC.

The chain joins TRBV19 to TRBJ1-1, with no clear D. V lost 5 bases to trimming and J lost 3 bases, with 7 bases between them. Germline-derived CDR1 and CDR2 are LNHDA and SQIVND (reference sequence). The CDR3 spans 12 residues. CDR3 coding DNA: TGTGCCAGTAGTTCAGATTACACTGAAGCTTTCTTT. Its protein product is CASSSDYTEAFF. The complete variable domain, with remaining parts taken from reference TRBV19 and TRBJ1-1, reads DGGITQSPKYLFRKEGQNVTLSCEQNLNHDAMYWYRQDPGQGLRLIYYSQIVNDFQKGDIAEGYSVSREKKESFPLTVTSAQKNPTAFYLCASSSDYTEAFFGQGTRLTVV.

The chain employs TRBV6-5 and TRBJ1-6; no clear D gene. In germline, CDR1 is MNHEY, CDR2 SVGAGI. The V gene lost 2 bases and the J gene lost 9 bases, with 11 bases spanning the gap. The CDR3 length is 14 residues. The DNA for the CDR3 is TGTGCCAGCAGTTACAAGTTGGGATTTTCACCCCTCCACTTT. Translating it yields CASSYKLGFSPLHF.

The J gene is TRBJ2-7, the V gene TRBV5-4; no reliable D call. V lost 2 bases, J lost 6 bases, and 9 bases lay in between. Germline CDR1 is SGHNT and CDR2 is YYREEE (reference sequence). This CDR3 comprises 12 residues. The CDR3 sequence: CASSFGRGEQYV. CDR3 sequence (DNA): TGTGCCAGCAGCTTCGGGCGAGGCGAGCAGTACGTC.

The chain has TRBV19 and TRBJ2-1; D is possibly TRBD1 (5 bases). Trimming removed 5 bases at V and 2 bases at J, with 19 bases between. This CDR3 has 17 residues. The V gene's germline CDR1 is LNHDA and CDR2 SQIVND (reference sequence). CDR3 bases: TGTGCCAGTAGTCCACACCCTCCAGGGCGCCCCTACAATGAGCAGTTCTTC. Translation: CASSPHPPGRPYNEQFF.

The chain combines TRBV20-1 with TRBJ2-5; D uncertain. TRBJ2-7 matches the DNA end more closely, so the J call is doubtful. Germline V lookup: CDR1 DFQATT, CDR2 SNEGSKA (reference sequence). This CDR3 comprises 10 residues. In DNA, the CDR3 is TGCAGTGCGAGAAGCCACGAGCAGTACTTC. Its translation: CSARSHEQYF.

The J gene is TRBJ2-7, the V gene TRBV6-5; TRBD1 is a possible D gene (6 bases). V was shortened by 3 bases and J by 3 bases, with 9 bases between the two germline ends. Germline CDR1 is MNHEY and CDR2 is SVGAGI. The CDR3 loop spans 13 amino acids. CDR3 protein: CASSYGQFYEQYF. The CDR3 DNA follows: TGTGCCAGCAGTTATGGACAGTTCTACGAGCAGTACTTC.

The chain combines TRBV28 with TRBJ2-3; D is perhaps TRBD2 (5 bases). Trimming stripped 7 bases from V and 0 bases from J, with 20 bases between. The CDR3 loop spans 17 amino acids. The germline V gene encodes CDR1 MDHEN and CDR2 SYDVKM. The CDR3 DNA sequence: TGTGCCAGCACCCCACCCCCCGGGATGAGAAGCACAGATACGCAGTATTTT. Its protein product is CASTPPPGMRSTDTQYF.

This sequence joins TRBV7-6 and TRBJ2-5; TRBD2 might be the D (7 bases). Germline V gene sequence: CDR1 SGHVS, CDR2 FNYEAQ. This CDR3 spans 14 amino acids. V lost 1 base and J 4 bases, leaving 10 bases between the germline ends. The CDR3 nucleotides are TGTGCCAGCAGCTTAGAGGGGGGGTCAGAGACCCAGTACTTC. Protein product: CASSLEGGSETQYF.

V gene TRBV11-2 combines with J gene TRBJ2-7; D gene unclear. This CDR3 has 12 residues. From germline, CDR1 is SGHAT and CDR2 FQNNGV. V was cut by 6 bases and J by 6 bases, with 12 bases left in between. The CDR3 DNA is TGTGCCAGCAGGGATGGGCTCGGCGAGCAGTACGTC. As protein: CASRDGLGEQYV.

The CDR3 sequence: CASSISGLSNQPQHF. For the CDR3, the DNA is TGTGCCAGTAGTATAAGTGGACTTAGCAATCAGCCCCAGCATTTT. V is TRBV19 and J is TRBJ1-5; no clear D. V was clipped by 2 bases and J by 0 bases, with 8 bases between them. Germline V gene data show CDR1 as LNHDA and CDR2 as SQIVND (reference sequence). This CDR3 has 15 amino acids.

The chain's CDR3 is CAWSPGSAVHEQYV. For the CDR3, the DNA is TGTGCCTGGAGTCCCGGAAGCGCAGTCCACGAGCAGTACGTC. V usage is TRBV30 and J usage is TRBJ2-7; D ambiguous. V gave up 2 bases and J gave up 5 bases, with 16 bases separating them. Germline lookup yields CDR1 GTSNPN and CDR2 SVGIG (reference sequence). CDR3 length equals 14 residues.